A single sample gave rise to the 31 T cell receptor beta chains below, sequenced in a study of T cell responses to AZD1222 COVID-19 vaccine. TCRdb's table, derived via immunoSEQ multiplex PCR, lists solely in-frame clones and lacks some. The sample lists 150,000 to 200,000 clones, 91% occurring once. The sample was peripheral blood, taken 28 days after the second AZD1222 dose. All receptors come from an adult who received the AZD1222 COVID-19 vaccine.

The rearrangement uses TRBV5-1 and TRBJ1-4; 9 positions agree with TRBD1. V dropped 4 bases and J dropped 8; count of bases not matched to a gene: 6. In germline, CDR1 is SGHRS, CDR2 YFSETQ. The CDR3 has 14 amino acids. Here the CDR3 DNA reads TGCGCCAGCAGCCGCACAGGGGGCAGGGAAAAACTGTTTTTT. This codes for CASSRTGGREKLFF.

The rearrangement links TRBV5-1 to TRBJ1-2; unclear D gene. The CDR3 totals 15 residues. Trimming cost V 4 bases and J 0 bases, with 13 bases left between them. Germline V gene sequence: CDR1 SGHRS, CDR2 YFSETQ. CDR3 bases: TGCGCCAGCAGCCCGGAGAAGGAAGCTAACTATGGCTACACCTTC. Translating it yields CASSPEKEANYGYTF.

V is TRBV24-1 and J is TRBJ2-5; 11 nucleotides agree with TRBD2. Per the germline V gene, CDR1 is KGHDR and CDR2 is SFDVKD. The ends lost 5 bases at V and 1 base at J; junction bases unmatched: 2. CDR3 length: 15 amino acids. This CDR3 is CATSATSGTQETQYF. In nucleotides, the CDR3 is TGTGCCACCAGTGCGACTAGCGGGACCCAAGAGACCCAGTACTTC.

V is TRBV12-3 or TRBV12-4 and J is TRBJ1-1; D remains ambiguous. The CDR3 extends over 12 amino acids. Trimming removed 6 bases from V and 8 bases from J, with 13 bases in between. The CDR3 protein is CASSLQWAEAFF. CDR3 coding DNA: TGTGCCAGCAGCTTACAGTGGGCGGAAGCTTTCTTT.

The chain joins TRBV28 to TRBJ1-5; TRBD1 might be the D (5 bases). The CDR3 extends over 11 amino acids. Germline CDR1 MDHEN, CDR2 SYDVKM. The V gene lost 8 bases and the J gene lost 9 bases, with 11 bases spanning the gap. The chain's CDR3 is CASSGRGPQHF. The CDR3 DNA reads as TGTGCCAGCTCGGGACGGGGGCCCCAGCATTTT.

The V and J genes are TRBV7-2 and TRBJ2-7, with D possibly being TRBD2 (5 bases). Between the trimmed V and J ends, which lost 5 bases and 1 base, there was a span of 12 bases. Per the germline V gene, CDR1 is SGHTA and CDR2 is FQGNSA. The CDR3 has 14 residues. CDR3 sequence: CASSPRTGSYEQYF. CDR3 sequence (DNA): TGTGCCAGCAGCCCCCGAACGGGGTCCTACGAGCAGTACTTC.

V gene TRBV5-4 combines with J gene TRBJ2-7; TRBD1 agrees at 7 bases. Germline trimming cut 4 bases from V and 0 bases from J; bases unmatched to any gene: 10. The CDR3 runs 16 residues. CDR1 SGHNT and CDR2 YYREEE come from the germline V gene (reference sequence). This CDR3 is CASSHNRDSNSYEQYF. In DNA, the CDR3 is TGTGCCAGCAGCCACAACCGGGACAGTAACTCCTACGAGCAGTACTTC.

V is TRBV5-6 and J is TRBJ1-2; 11 nucleotides match TRBD1. The CDR3 totals 15 residues. Unmatched junction bases numbered 6, after V lost 4 bases and J lost 4 bases. Germline V gene data show CDR1 as SGHDT and CDR2 as YYEEEE. CDR3 region: CASSPGQGASYGYTF. The CDR3 nucleotides read TGTGCCAGCAGCCCCGGACAGGGGGCGTCCTATGGCTACACCTTC.

This clone came up once. The rearrangement links TRBV6-2 or TRBV6-3 to TRBJ2-7, with TRBD2 identical over 13 bases. J gave up 5 bases and V 6 bases, and 16 bases lay outside the gene matches. The germline CDR1 and CDR2 sequences are MNHEY and SVGEGT. This CDR3 is built from 18 residues. The CDR3: CASSFLPRTSGGPDEQYF. The CDR3, as DNA: TGTGCCAGCAGCTTCCTACCCAGGACTAGCGGGGGCCCCGACGAGCAGTACTTC.

This sequence joins TRBV6-6 and TRBJ2-1, with 7 nucleotides matching TRBD2. The CDR3 length is 22 residues. The germline V gene encodes CDR1 MNHNY and CDR2 SVGAGI (reference sequence). Trimming at V came to 6 bases and at J to 5 bases, leaving 31 bases not matched to a gene. CDR3 protein: CASSSITPTAKRAGKLDNEQFF. In nucleotides, the CDR3 is TGTGCCAGCAGCTCCATAACCCCAACGGCAAAAAGAGCGGGAAAACTCGACAATGAGCAGTTCTTC.

This chain joins TRBV5-4 and TRBJ2-1, with 9 bases lining up with TRBD2. Germline V gene sequence: CDR1 SGHNT, CDR2 YYREEE (reference sequence). The ends lost 0 bases at V and 10 bases at J; junction bases unmatched: 8. The CDR3 consists of 15 residues. The CDR3 sequence: CASSLEIAGDAEQFF. In DNA, the CDR3 is TGTGCCAGCAGCTTGGAGATAGCGGGGGATGCCGAGCAGTTCTTC.

This clone was observed a handful of times. The J gene is TRBJ1-4, the V gene TRBV24-1; TRBD1 matches 8 bases. Germline lookup yields CDR1 KGHDR and CDR2 SFDVKD. This CDR3 has 15 residues. With 3 bases clipped from V and 6 bases from J, the junction kept 5 bases outside the gene matches. This chain's CDR3 is CATSDAGQGDEKLFF. The CDR3, as DNA: TGTGCCACCAGTGATGCAGGACAGGGTGATGAAAAACTGTTTTTT.

This clone has only one observation. As DNA, the CDR3 is TGCAGCGTGGGAATAACAAGTGCCCCTGGAAACACCATATATTTT. This gives the protein CSVGITSAPGNTIYF. This chain uses TRBV29-1 with TRBJ1-3; D is undetermined. Per germline, CDR1 SQVTM and CDR2 ANQGSEA. Trimming removed 6 bases at V and 2 bases at J, with 17 bases between. CDR3 size: 15 residues.

The chain uses TRBV4-1 and TRBJ2-7, with D uncertain. Germline CDR1 MGHRA, CDR2 YSYEKL. V was cut by 0 bases and J by 1 base, with 10 bases left in between. This CDR3 is built from 15 residues. The CDR3 is CASSQDIRASYEQYF. In DNA form, the CDR3 reads TGCGCCAGCAGCCAAGATATTAGGGCTTCCTACGAGCAGTACTTC.

The chain employs TRBV6-5 and TRBJ1-1; D perhaps matches TRBD1 (5 bases). With 0 bases removed from V and 5 bases from J, the gap between germline ends came to 16 bases. Germline-derived CDR1 and CDR2 are MNHEY and SVGAGI. CDR3 length: 16 residues. CDR3 in DNA: TGTGCCAGCAGTTACTCGTCCGATGGGGGAAGTACTGAAGCTTTCTTT. Its translation is CASSYSSDGGSTEAFF.

The chain joins TRBV6-5 to TRBJ1-1; D remains unclear. V was cut by 6 bases and J by 2 bases, with 13 bases left in between. Germline V gene sequence: CDR1 MNHEY, CDR2 SVGAGI. The CDR3 sequence is 14 residues long. CDR3 loop: CASSPSTANTEAFF. DNA of the CDR3: TGTGCCAGCAGCCCCTCAACGGCTAACACTGAAGCTTTCTTT.

V is TRBV27 and J is TRBJ2-3, with D maybe TRBD2 (6 bases). Germline values: CDR1 MNHEY, CDR2 SMNVEV (reference sequence). The ends were cut back, 3 bases at V and 3 bases at J, with 13 bases in the middle. The CDR3 runs 15 residues. In DNA form, the CDR3 reads TGTGCCAGCAGTTTGAGGGCAGGGACTACAGATACGCAGTATTTT. It specifies CASSLRAGTTDTQYF.

This chain uses TRBV12-3 or TRBV12-4 with TRBJ1-1; tentative D call: TRBD1 (6 bases). The CDR3 is made up of 13 amino acids. The V gene lost 5 bases and the J gene lost 5 bases, with 12 bases spanning the gap. DNA for the CDR3: TGTGCCAGCAGTAACAGGGAGGGGACTGAAGCTTTCTTT. Protein: CASSNREGTEAFF.

For the CDR3, the DNA is TGTGCCAGCAGCTTATGGGGGGACCTACGGTACAATGAGCAGTTCTTC. Its translation: CASSLWGDLRYNEQFF. This rearrangement joins TRBV7-3 to TRBJ2-1, with D maybe TRBD2 (6 bases). CDR3 length: 16 residues. V was trimmed by 2 bases and J by 4 bases, leaving 15 bases between them. Germline V lookup: CDR1 SGHTA, CDR2 FQGTGA.

This chain's CDR3 is CASLPGGRGNTEAFF. In DNA form, the CDR3 reads TGTGCCAGCCTTCCCGGGGGAAGGGGGAACACTGAAGCTTTCTTT. The chain employs TRBV25-1 and TRBJ1-1, with D possibly TRBD1 on 5 matching bases. The CDR3 runs to 15 residues. V lost 8 bases and J lost 1, with 17 bases in between. CDR1 and CDR2 (germline): MGHDK, SYGVNS.

V and J are TRBV24-1 and TRBJ1-1; 7 nucleotides line up with TRBD1. The junction had 5 bases not matched to a gene; V was cut back by 4 bases and J by 1 base. This CDR3 region has 15 residues. Germline V lookup: CDR1 KGHDR, CDR2 SFDVKD. The CDR3 region is CATSESGTANTEAFF. As DNA, the CDR3 is TGTGCCACCAGTGAAAGCGGGACAGCGAACACTGAAGCTTTCTTT.

The count of this clone is one. V gene TRBV7-2 combines with J gene TRBJ2-3, with a possible D match to TRBD2 (7 bases). CDR1 is SGHTA and CDR2 is FQGNSA in the germline V gene. V was pared by 1 base and J by 6 bases, with 14 bases between. The CDR3 length is 15 residues. The CDR3 DNA is TGTGCCAGCAGCTTAGTATGGGGGGGCCTTGATACGCAGTATTTT. Its translation is CASSLVWGGLDTQYF.

This clone was counted between two and nine times. This chain links TRBV7-9 with TRBJ2-1; maybe TRBD2 (5 bases). Germline V lookup: CDR1 SEHNR, CDR2 FQNEAQ (reference sequence). The CDR3 extends over 15 amino acids. V was shortened by 5 bases and J by 3 bases, with 14 bases between the two germline ends. The CDR3 region has the DNA TGTGCCAGCAGCCCCTGGGGTGAGGGCTACAATGAGCAGTTCTTC. Amino acid sequence: CASSPWGEGYNEQFF.

The rearrangement joins TRBV5-6 to TRBJ2-7, with D unclear. Trimming stripped 4 bases from V and 1 base from J, with 6 bases between. There are 12 residues in the CDR3. In germline, CDR1 is SGHDT, CDR2 YYEEEE. The CDR3 here is CASSEQSYEQYF. In DNA form, the CDR3 reads TGTGCCAGCAGCGAGCAGTCCTACGAGCAGTACTTC. Full variable domain (rest looked up from reference TRBV5-6 and TRBJ2-7): DAGVTQSPTHLIKTRGQQVTLRCSPKSGHDTVSWYQQALGQGPQFIFQYYEEEERQRGNFPDRFSGHQFPNYSSELNVNALLLGDSALYLCASSEQSYEQYFGPGTRLTVT.

The chain uses TRBV11-2 and TRBJ2-5; the D is unclear. This CDR3 region has 13 residues. Germline V CDR1 and CDR2: SGHAT, FQNNGV. The V end lost 5 bases, the J end lost 7 bases, and 14 bases lay between the germline ends. Here the CDR3 reads CASSISSDGTQYF. The CDR3 nucleotides are TGTGCCAGCAGCATATCCTCAGACGGGACCCAGTACTTC.

V gene TRBV28 combines with J gene TRBJ1-6; no clear D. Germline V gives CDR1 MDHEN, CDR2 SYDVKM. This CDR3 is built from 17 residues. V was shortened by 5 bases and J by 7 bases, with 21 bases between the two germline ends. The CDR3 region has the DNA TGTGCCAGCAGTCTACCTGTTAGTCGGAGTGGCAATTCACCCCTCCACTTT. Encoded protein: CASSLPVSRSGNSPLHF.

This chain connects TRBV3-1 (or the pseudogene TRBV3-2) to TRBJ2-5, with D hard to call. V lost 6 bases, J lost 5 bases, and 7 bases lay in between. This CDR3 comprises 11 residues. Per the germline V gene, CDR1 is LGHDT and CDR2 is YNNKEL (reference sequence). CDR3 nucleotides: TGTGCCAGCAGTTTATCCGAGACCCAGTACTTC. Amino acids: CASSLSETQYF.

This chain uses TRBV28 with TRBJ2-3; D is unclear. Per germline, CDR1 MDHEN and CDR2 SYDVKM. With 7 bases removed from V and 7 bases from J, the gap between germline ends came to 18 bases. The length of the CDR3 is 14 residues. CDR3 bases: TGTGCCAGCACCCCAACGTCCTCTGGGAATACGCAGTATTTT. This gives the protein CASTPTSSGNTQYF.

The chain joins TRBV29-1 to TRBJ2-3, with 7 bases matching TRBD2. The CDR3 sequence is 13 residues long. V shed 4 bases, J shed 3 bases, and the junction held 4 bases outside the gene matches. The germline V gene encodes CDR1 SQVTM and CDR2 ANQGSEA. CDR3 region: CSVGGGGTDTQYF. In nucleotides, the CDR3 is TGCAGCGTTGGTGGCGGGGGAACAGATACGCAGTATTTT.

The chain uses TRBV7-3 and TRBJ2-3; D not certain. V lost 2 bases to trimming and J lost 1 base, with 13 bases between them. This CDR3 comprises 16 residues. Germline assignment: CDR1 SGHTA and CDR2 FQGTGA. Here the CDR3 reads CASSLFAVKRTDTQYF. The CDR3 DNA follows: TGTGCCAGCAGCTTATTTGCAGTAAAGCGCACAGATACGCAGTATTTT.

The chain recombines TRBV4-1 with TRBJ2-7, with D possibly being TRBD1 or TRBD2 (7 bases each). CDR1 and CDR2 from the germline V gene are MGHRA and YSYEKL. V lost 4 bases, J lost 5 bases, and 18 bases lay in between. This CDR3 has 15 residues. CDR3 region: CASSPQGGGLHEQYF. The CDR3, as DNA: TGCGCCAGCAGCCCTCAGGGGGGAGGGCTCCACGAGCAGTACTTC.